The source of this TCR beta chain is a study of blood T cell repertoires in COVID-19. Looking at the study overall: COVID-19 samples, acute and convalescent, were from the United States, Italy and Spain.

V lost 6 bases and J lost 9; bases outside the gene matches: 16. From germline, CDR1 is LGHDT and CDR2 YNNKEL (reference sequence). The CDR3 extends over 15 amino acids. Assay: immunoSEQ multiplex PCR; the TCRdb copy retains only in-frame clones and omits some. The sample consists of roughly 28,000 clones, roughly 87% of them appearing once. The TCR comes from a human donor in a cohort sampled during active COVID-19. The V and J genes are TRBV3-1 (or the pseudogene TRBV3-2) and TRBJ1-2; 7 positions agree with TRBD1. The source material was peripheral blood. CDR3: CASSYDDRVIISYTF. The CDR3 DNA sequence: TGTGCCAGCAGTTACGACGACAGGGTGATTATAAGCTACACCTTC.